This entry features one T cell receptor (beta chain) sequence. No cognate antigen has been identified for it. Base-call qualities are not available, and no considerably larger clone is one nucleotide away. CDR1 and CDR2 are drawn from the germline V gene: SGHDT, YYEEEE. Taken from cysteine to phenylalanine, the CDR3 has 11 residues. The sequence is cut down to CDR3 DNA, 33 bases in frame from base 1. The junction carries 4 bases between V and J, which are trimmed by 2 bases and 8 bases respectively. This record belongs to a study of OX40 agonist ivuxolimab in advanced cancers. Study-level background: Ivuxolimab was an agonistic, fully human IgG2 monoclonal antibody directed against OX40 (CD134), a costimulatory receptor. In the dose-escalation cohort, 82.7% of patients were male, and the mean age was roughly 60 years, with a range of roughly 20 to 85. Intravenous ivuxolimab was administered to patients every 2 weeks at six dose levels: 0.01, 0.1, 0.3, 1.5, 3 and 10 mg/kg. The paper reports the monotherapy dose-escalation portion (N ≈ 52 patients) of the phase I ivuxolimab trial. Partial responses occurred in three dose-escalation patients, of whom one had hepatocellular carcinoma and two had cutaneous melanoma. Peripheral TCRbeta sequencing aimed to test whether ivuxolimab altered TCR sequence diversity and caused clonal T-cell expansion. Of the 50 to 55 dose-escalation patients, hepatocellular carcinoma was present in 19, melanoma in about 15, renal cell carcinoma in 9 and head and neck cancer in 9. Patients were allowed to have had prior anti-PD-1, anti-PD-L1 or anti-CTLA-4 therapy, and around two fifths of the dose-escalation patients had been treated with checkpoint inhibitors. Overall results and qualifications from the work: Antigen specificity was not determined for the clonally expanded peripheral T cells. Low levels of normalized T-cell clonal expansion were also shown by some nonresponding patients. On average, CD8+ T cells showed more expanded clones than CD4+ T cells after ivuxolimab. Clonal expansion of both CD4+ and CD8+ blood T cells was observed from baseline to week 6 at doses 0.1 to 3.0 mg/kg. In the 0.1-3.0 mg/kg groups, partial responders had among the lowest normalized peripheral clonal expansion, particularly in CD8+ T cells.

The trial excluded patients who had a history of autoimmune disease or were on systemic immunosuppression. Peripheral blood for TCR sequencing was drawn from every dose cohort at baseline, at cycle 4 day 1 and at cycle 7 day 1. Samples came from an open-label, multicenter, first-in-human phase I dose-escalation trial of ivuxolimab. Adults with locally advanced or metastatic melanoma, renal cell, hepatocellular, or head and neck squamous cell carcinoma were enrolled in the trial. Before TCR sequencing, CD4+ T cells and CD8+ T cells were sorted from peripheral blood as separate populations. For sequencing of the TCRbeta CDR3 region, genomic DNA was extracted from the sorted cells. The immunoSEQ Assay was used to sequence the TCRbeta CDR3 regions. TCRdb retrieved this table from immuneACCESS and kept in-frame rearrangements only. Not all clones are present; in checked studies, unresolved V genes account for under half, and no reason is known for the remainder. In all, the sample holds 20,000 to 25,000 clones, and 75% to 90% of those were seen once. About 23% of the sample lies in the top ten.

This sequence originates from an adult with an advanced solid tumor such as melanoma, head and neck, liver or kidney cancer. The sequencing here drew on CD4+ or CD8+ T cells sorted from blood, taken in a trial of the OX40 agonist ivuxolimab. The sequence is built from TRBV5-6 and TRBJ1-4; the D gene cannot be named for sure. The CDR3 loop reads CASSFGEKLFF. The nucleotide sequence reads as follows: TGTGCCAGCAGCTTCGGAGAAAAACTGTTTTTT.